What follows are 13 T cell receptor beta chains derived from one specimen sequenced in a study of blood T cell repertoires in COVID-19. Clones were sequenced by immunoSEQ multiplex PCR, and TCRdb holds only the in-frame ones, with some missing. Of some 130,000 clones listed, roughly 90% are singletons. Sequencing was carried out using peripheral blood. The receptors derive from a man in his 70s with active COVID-19.

The chain couples TRBV4-2 to TRBJ1-2; TRBD1 matches 7 bases. This CDR3 is 16 amino acids long. V lost 1 base to trimming and J lost 4 bases; unmatched junction nucleotides: 9. CDR1 LGHNA and CDR2 YNFKEQ come from the germline V gene. CDR3 protein: CASSQVGTAVPYGYTF. CDR3 coding DNA: TGTGCCAGCAGCCAAGTTGGGACAGCTGTTCCCTATGGCTACACCTTC.

The chain recombines TRBV20-1 with TRBJ1-1, with 9 bases lining up with TRBD1. The CDR3 contains 16 residues. The germline V gene encodes CDR1 DFQATT and CDR2 SNEGSKA (reference sequence). V dropped 3 bases and J dropped 0; count of bases not matched to a gene: 8. CDR3 nucleotides: TGCAGTGCTAGTATCTCGGGGACAGGGATGAACACTGAAGCTTTCTTT. Protein: CSASISGTGMNTEAFF.

CDR3 sequence (DNA): TGTGCCACCAGCAGAGCCCGGAATGAGCAGTTCTTC. Translation gives CATSRARNEQFF. This chain connects TRBV15 to TRBJ2-1, with D uncertain. V lost 1 base and J lost 7, with 5 bases in between. CDR3 length: 12 residues. Germline V gives CDR1 LNHNV, CDR2 YYDKDF (reference sequence).

The chain has TRBV6-5 and TRBJ2-6; D is uncertain. Germline lookup yields CDR1 MNHEY and CDR2 SVGAGI. Trimming stripped 8 bases from V and 1 base from J, with 6 bases between. The CDR3 is 13 amino acids. CDR3 in DNA: TGTGCCAGCCAGAAATCTGGGGCCAACGTCCTGACTTTC. Its protein is CASQKSGANVLTF.

V is TRBV3-1 (or the pseudogene TRBV3-2) and J is TRBJ1-1; D uncertain. The CDR3 consists of 12 residues. V was pared by 2 bases and J by 3 bases, with 4 bases between. Germline CDR1 reads LGHDT; CDR2 reads YNNKEL (reference sequence). CDR3 bases: TGTGCCAGCAGCCAACGGGACACTGAAGCTTTCTTT. This translates into CASSQRDTEAFF.

The chain couples TRBV6-2 or TRBV6-3 to TRBJ2-1, with 7 bases lining up with TRBD2. Unmatched junction bases numbered 10, after V lost 0 bases and J lost 2 bases. Germline V gives CDR1 MNHEY, CDR2 SVGEGT. The CDR3 covers 18 residues. Here the CDR3 DNA reads TGTGCCAGCAGTTACTCGCGGGGGAAGCGGGACCCCTACAATGAGCAGTTCTTC. Amino acid sequence: CASSYSRGKRDPYNEQFF.

The chain carries TRBV7-2 and TRBJ1-3; the D is unclear. Trimming removed 1 base at V and 3 bases at J, with 4 bases between. CDR1 and CDR2 (germline): SGHTA, FQGNSA. The CDR3 sequence is 13 residues long. Written as DNA, the CDR3 is TGTGCCAGCAGCTTAGGGCTTGGAAACACCATATATTTT. Translating gives CASSLGLGNTIYF. The full variable domain, rest sourced from reference TRBV7-2 and TRBJ1-3, is GAGVSQSPSNKVTEKGKDVELRCDPISGHTALYWYRQSLGQGLEFLIYFQGNSAPDKSGLPSDRFSAERTGGSVSTLTIQRTQQEDSAVYLCASSLGLGNTIYFGEGSWLTVV.

This clone was detected only once. This chain links TRBV27 with TRBJ2-7, with 10 bases fitting TRBD2. CDR3 length: 13 amino acids. Unmatched junction bases numbered 2, after V lost 6 bases and J lost 3 bases. Germline CDR1 and CDR2: MNHEY and SMNVEV (reference sequence). For the CDR3, the DNA is TGTGCCAGCAGAGTAGCGGGGGGCTACGAGCAGTACTTC. Residues: CASRVAGGYEQYF.

The chain joins TRBV9 to TRBJ2-1; TRBD2 matches 16 bases. Losses at the gene ends were 3 bases for V and 7 bases for J; bases not matched to a gene: 4. The CDR3 spans 16 residues. Germline values: CDR1 SGDLS, CDR2 YYNGEE. The CDR3 region has the DNA TGTGCCAGCAGCGCCACGGGACTAGCGGGAGGGAATGAGCAGTTCTTC. This translates into CASSATGLAGGNEQFF.

The chain recombines TRBV5-4 with TRBJ1-1; D ambiguous. Trimming took 4 bases from V and 0 from J, leaving 7 bases between them. The CDR3 consists of 13 residues. Germline V lookup: CDR1 SGHNT, CDR2 YYREEE (reference sequence). As DNA, the CDR3 is TGTGCCAGCAGCCCCCAGTTGAACACTGAAGCTTTCTTT. It translates to CASSPQLNTEAFF.

The V gene is TRBV24-1, the J gene TRBJ1-4, with a tentative D call TRBD1 (5 bases). In germline, CDR1 is KGHDR, CDR2 SFDVKD. The germline V and J ends were trimmed by 12 bases and 7 bases, with 17 bases remaining between them. The CDR3 extends over 13 amino acids. In DNA form, the CDR3 reads TGTGCCTCGTCGGCAGGGTCGAGTGAAAAACTGTTTTTT. It yields the protein CASSAGSSEKLFF.

This chain connects TRBV20-1 to TRBJ2-7; unclear D gene. Trimming pared 4 bases from V and 3 bases from J, leaving 7 bases between. Germline loops: CDR1 DFQATT, CDR2 SNEGSKA (reference sequence). The CDR3 has 11 residues. As DNA, the CDR3 is TGCAGTGCTAACTACTTCTACGAGCAGTACTTC. Translation gives CSANYFYEQYF.

V gene TRBV6-2 or TRBV6-3 combines with J gene TRBJ2-2; the match to TRBD2 covers 9 bases. Germline CDR1 is MNHEY and CDR2 is SVGEGT. CDR3 length: 14 amino acids. V was pared by 5 bases and J by 5 bases, with 3 bases of the junction left unmatched. CDR3 region: CASSRSGGTGELFF. Here the CDR3 DNA reads TGTGCCAGCAGTCGGAGCGGGGGGACCGGGGAGCTGTTTTTT.